This TCR beta chain was profiled in a study of T cell responses to AZD1222 COVID-19 vaccine. General study findings and limits: Baseline serostatus was positive in only a handful of AZD1222 recipients. Most donors were white British, females outnumbered males, and clonal diversity was possibly underestimated.

With regard to this clone: Its antigen remains unknown.

Profiling relied on immunoSEQ multiplex PCR, and the TCRdb table lists in-frame clones only, not all of them. This repertoire shows approximately 160,000 clones, 94% found once; its top ten account for just over 5%. Second-dose intervals of approximately 4 or approximately 12 weeks were pooled. Germline V gene lookup returns CDR1 GTSNPN and CDR2 SVGIG (reference sequence). There are 13 residues in the CDR3. Trimming shortened V by 8 bases and J by 8 bases, and 21 bases separated the two germline ends. This TCR was recovered from an adult who received the AZD1222 COVID-19 vaccine. The chain couples TRBV30 to TRBJ1-2; TRBD1 might be the D (6 bases). The specimen was peripheral blood, collected 28 days after the second AZD1222 dose. CDR3 DNA: TGTGCCCTTTTCTCCGGGACCACAGGGGGCTACACCTTC. This gives the protein CALFSGTTGGYTF. Together with reference TRBV30 and TRBJ1-2, the CDR3 gives the full variable domain: SQTIHQWPATLVQPVGSPLSLECTVEGTSNPNLYWYRQAAGRGLQLLFYSVGIGQISSEVPQNLSASRPQDRQFILSSKKLLLSDSGFYLCALFSGTTGGYTFGSGTRLTVV.